This passage covers 5 T cell receptor beta chains from one sample sequenced in a study of CD8+CD57+ T cells in acquired aplastic anemia. Template material for TCR beta VDJ and CDR3 profiling consisted of genomic DNA. MiXCR, applied by TCRdb to the reads, yields one record per CDR3 protein. The sample holds just over 400,000 distinct CDR3 sequences, roughly 64% seen once. The sequenced material came from sorted CD4+, CD8+, or CD8+CD57+ T cells (not recorded which) from PBMCs. The source is a human donor in good health, serving as a control.

The J gene is TRBJ1-1, the V gene TRBV5-5; no reliable D call. CDR1 and CDR2 from the germline V gene are SGHKS and YYEKEE (reference sequence). CDR3 size: 16 residues. Between the trimmed V and J ends, which lost 1 base and 1 base, there was a span of 14 bases. As DNA, the CDR3 is TGTGCCAGCAGCTTGTACACCGCGGGGAGGAACACTGAAGCTTTCTTT. Translated, it gives CASSLYTAGRNTEAFF.

This clonotype was seen ten or more times. The rearrangement joins TRBV25-1 to TRBJ1-2; a weak D match, TRBD1 (6 bases). Deletions cut 2 bases from V and 4 bases from J, with 11 bases between. The CDR3 is 14 amino acids. Germline CDR1 reads MGHDK; CDR2 reads SYGVNS. CDR3 nucleotide sequence: TGTGCCAGCAGTGAAGAGGGGGAGACCTATGGCTACACCTTC. Translated, it gives CASSEEGETYGYTF.

This clonotype was found many times. The rearrangement uses TRBV6-2 or TRBV6-3 and TRBJ1-6; unclear D gene. Germline V gives CDR1 MNHEY, CDR2 SVGEGT. Trimming left V 8 bases short and J 5 bases short, with 4 bases between. The CDR3 consists of 11 residues. Written as DNA, the CDR3 is TGTGCCAGCGCTCATAATTCACCCCTCCACTTT. Its protein is CASAHNSPLHF.

The chain has TRBV24-1 and TRBJ1-5, with D unclear. Trimming stripped 4 bases from V and 0 bases from J, with 15 bases between. The length of the CDR3 is 17 residues. CDR1 is KGHDR and CDR2 is SFDVKD in the germline V gene. The CDR3 sequence is CATSEPLIRTSNQPQHF. The CDR3 DNA sequence: TGTGCCACCAGTGAACCGCTCATACGGACTAGCAATCAGCCCCAGCATTTT.

On this clonotype: It is unclear where the CDR3 begins or ends on the DNA, so no DNA is shown, and the CDR3 is as TCRdb lists it. The CDR3: CSVGTGNQPPHF. The chain employs TRBV29-1 and TRBJ1-5. Germline assignment: CDR1 SQVTM and CDR2 ANQGSEA. The CDR3 contains 12 residues when both ends are counted.